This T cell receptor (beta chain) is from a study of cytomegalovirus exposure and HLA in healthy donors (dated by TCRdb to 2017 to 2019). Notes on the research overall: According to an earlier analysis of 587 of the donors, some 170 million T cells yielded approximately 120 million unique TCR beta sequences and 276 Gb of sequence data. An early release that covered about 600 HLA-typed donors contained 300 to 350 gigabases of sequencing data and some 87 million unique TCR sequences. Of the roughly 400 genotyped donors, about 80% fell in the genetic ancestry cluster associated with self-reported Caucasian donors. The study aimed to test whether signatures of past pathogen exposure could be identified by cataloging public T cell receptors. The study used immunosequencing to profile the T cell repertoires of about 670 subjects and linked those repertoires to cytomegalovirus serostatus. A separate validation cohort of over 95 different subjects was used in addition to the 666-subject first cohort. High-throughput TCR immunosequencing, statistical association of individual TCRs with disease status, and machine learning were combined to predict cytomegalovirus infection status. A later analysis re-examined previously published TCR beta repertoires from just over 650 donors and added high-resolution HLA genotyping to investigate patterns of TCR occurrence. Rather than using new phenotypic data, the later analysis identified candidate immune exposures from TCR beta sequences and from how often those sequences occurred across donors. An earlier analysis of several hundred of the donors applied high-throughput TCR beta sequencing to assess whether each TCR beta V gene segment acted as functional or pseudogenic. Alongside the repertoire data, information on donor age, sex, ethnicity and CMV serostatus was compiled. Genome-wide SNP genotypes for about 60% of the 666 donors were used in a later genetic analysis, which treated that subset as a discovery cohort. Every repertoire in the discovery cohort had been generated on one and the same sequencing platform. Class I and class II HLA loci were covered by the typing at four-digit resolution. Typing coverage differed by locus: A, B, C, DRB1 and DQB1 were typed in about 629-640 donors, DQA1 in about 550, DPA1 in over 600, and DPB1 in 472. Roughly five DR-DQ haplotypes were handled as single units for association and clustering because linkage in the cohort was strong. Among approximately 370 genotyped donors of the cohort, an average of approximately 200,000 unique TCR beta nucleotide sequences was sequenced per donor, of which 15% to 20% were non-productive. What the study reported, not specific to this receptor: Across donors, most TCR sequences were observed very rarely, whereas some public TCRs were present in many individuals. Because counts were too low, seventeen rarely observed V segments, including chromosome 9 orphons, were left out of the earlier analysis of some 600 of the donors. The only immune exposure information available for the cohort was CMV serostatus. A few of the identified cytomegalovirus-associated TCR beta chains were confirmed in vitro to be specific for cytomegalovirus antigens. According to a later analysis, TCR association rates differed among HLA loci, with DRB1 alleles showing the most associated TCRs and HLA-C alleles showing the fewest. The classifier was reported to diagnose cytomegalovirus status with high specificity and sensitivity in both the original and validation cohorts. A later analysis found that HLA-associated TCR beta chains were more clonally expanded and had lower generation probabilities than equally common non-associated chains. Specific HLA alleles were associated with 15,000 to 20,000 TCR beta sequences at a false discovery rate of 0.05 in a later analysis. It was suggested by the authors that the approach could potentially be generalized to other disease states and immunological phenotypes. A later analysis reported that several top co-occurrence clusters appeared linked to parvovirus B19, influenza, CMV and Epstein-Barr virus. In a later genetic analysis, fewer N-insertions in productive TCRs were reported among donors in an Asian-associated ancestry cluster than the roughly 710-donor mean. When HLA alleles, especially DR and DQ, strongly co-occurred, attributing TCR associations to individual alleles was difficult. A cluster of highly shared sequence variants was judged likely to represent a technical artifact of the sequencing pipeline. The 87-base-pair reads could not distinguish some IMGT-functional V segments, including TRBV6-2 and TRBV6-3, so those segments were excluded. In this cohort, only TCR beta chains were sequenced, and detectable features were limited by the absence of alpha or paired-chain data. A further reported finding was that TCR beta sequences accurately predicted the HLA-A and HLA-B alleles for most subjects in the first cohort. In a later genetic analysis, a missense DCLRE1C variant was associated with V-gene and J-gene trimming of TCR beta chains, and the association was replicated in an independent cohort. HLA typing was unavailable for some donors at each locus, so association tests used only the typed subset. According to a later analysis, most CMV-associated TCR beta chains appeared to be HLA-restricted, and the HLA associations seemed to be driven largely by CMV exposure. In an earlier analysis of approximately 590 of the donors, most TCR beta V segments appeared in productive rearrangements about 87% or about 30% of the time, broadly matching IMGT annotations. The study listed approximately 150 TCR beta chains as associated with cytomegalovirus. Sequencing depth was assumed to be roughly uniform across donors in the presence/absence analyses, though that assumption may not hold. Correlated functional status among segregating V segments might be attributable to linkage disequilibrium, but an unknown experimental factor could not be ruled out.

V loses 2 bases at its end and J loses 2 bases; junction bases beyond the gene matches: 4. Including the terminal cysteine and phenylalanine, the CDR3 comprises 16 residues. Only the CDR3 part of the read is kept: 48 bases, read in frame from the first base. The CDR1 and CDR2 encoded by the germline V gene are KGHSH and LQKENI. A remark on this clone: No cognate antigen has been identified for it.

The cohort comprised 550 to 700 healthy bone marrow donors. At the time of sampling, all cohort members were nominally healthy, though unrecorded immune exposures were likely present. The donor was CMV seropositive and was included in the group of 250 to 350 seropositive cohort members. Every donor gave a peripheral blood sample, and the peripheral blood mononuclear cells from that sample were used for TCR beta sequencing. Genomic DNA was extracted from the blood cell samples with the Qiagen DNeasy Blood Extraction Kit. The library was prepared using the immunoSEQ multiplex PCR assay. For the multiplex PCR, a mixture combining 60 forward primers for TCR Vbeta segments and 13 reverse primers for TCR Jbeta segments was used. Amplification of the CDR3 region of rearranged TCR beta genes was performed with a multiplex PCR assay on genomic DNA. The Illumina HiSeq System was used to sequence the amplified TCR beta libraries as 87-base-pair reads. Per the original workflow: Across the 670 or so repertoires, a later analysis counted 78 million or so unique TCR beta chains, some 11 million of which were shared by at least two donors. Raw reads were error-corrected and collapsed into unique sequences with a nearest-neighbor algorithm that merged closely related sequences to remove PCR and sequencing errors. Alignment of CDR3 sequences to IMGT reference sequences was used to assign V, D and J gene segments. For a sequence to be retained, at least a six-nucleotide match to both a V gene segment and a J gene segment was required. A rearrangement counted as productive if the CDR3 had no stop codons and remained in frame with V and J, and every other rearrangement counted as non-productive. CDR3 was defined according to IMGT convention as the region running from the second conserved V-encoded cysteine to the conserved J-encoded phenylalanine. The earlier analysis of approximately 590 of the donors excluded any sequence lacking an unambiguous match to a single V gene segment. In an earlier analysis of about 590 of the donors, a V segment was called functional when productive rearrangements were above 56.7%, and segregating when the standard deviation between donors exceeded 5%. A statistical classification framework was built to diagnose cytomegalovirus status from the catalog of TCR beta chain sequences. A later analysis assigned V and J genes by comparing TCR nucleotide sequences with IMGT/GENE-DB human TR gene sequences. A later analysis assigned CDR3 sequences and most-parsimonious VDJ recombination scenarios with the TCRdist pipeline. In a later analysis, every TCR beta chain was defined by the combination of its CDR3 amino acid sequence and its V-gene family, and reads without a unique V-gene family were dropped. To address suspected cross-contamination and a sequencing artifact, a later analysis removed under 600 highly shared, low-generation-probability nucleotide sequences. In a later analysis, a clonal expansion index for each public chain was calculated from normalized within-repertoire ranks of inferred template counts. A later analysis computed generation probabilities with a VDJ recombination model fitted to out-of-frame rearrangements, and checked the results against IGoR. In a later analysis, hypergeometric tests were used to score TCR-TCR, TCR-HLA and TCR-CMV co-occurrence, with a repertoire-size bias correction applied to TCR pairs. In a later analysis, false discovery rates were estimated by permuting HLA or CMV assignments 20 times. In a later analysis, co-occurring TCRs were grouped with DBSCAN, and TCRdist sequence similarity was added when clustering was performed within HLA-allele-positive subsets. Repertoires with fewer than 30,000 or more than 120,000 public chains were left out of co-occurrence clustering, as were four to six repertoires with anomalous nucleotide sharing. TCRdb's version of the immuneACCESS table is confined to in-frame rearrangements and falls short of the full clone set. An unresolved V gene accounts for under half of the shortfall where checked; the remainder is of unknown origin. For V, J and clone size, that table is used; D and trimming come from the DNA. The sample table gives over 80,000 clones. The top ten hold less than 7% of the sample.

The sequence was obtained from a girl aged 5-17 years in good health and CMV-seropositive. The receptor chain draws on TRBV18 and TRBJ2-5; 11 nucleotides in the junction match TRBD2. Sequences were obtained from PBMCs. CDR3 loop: CASSPYLAGGQETQYF. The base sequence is TGTGCCAGCTCACCATACCTAGCGGGGGGACAAGAGACCCAGTACTTC. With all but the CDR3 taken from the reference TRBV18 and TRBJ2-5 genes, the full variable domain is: NAGVMQNPRHLVRRRGQEARLRCSPMKGHSHVYWYRQLPEEGLKFMVYLQKENIIDESGMPKERFSAEFPKEGPSILRIQQVVRGDSAAYFCASSPYLAGGQETQYFGPGTRLLVL.